The table lists the clone carrying this T cell receptor (beta chain) with a few counts. What it binds is not known. Treatment noted: oral pan-JAK inhibitor, 5-10 mg twice daily. Starting from PBMCs, sorting isolated CD4+ and CD8+ T cells. This sample stems from a study of CD8+ T cells in alopecia areata. Once RNA had been extracted, it was reverse transcribed into cDNA to act as the sequencing template. The data were produced by immunoSEQ multiplex PCR, yet TCRdb's version contains in-frame clones alone and is incomplete. The data hold around 290,000 clones, with roughly 60% observed a single time. Findings and caveats of the study: TCRs were shared less clearly across patients than in mice, possibly for HLA-related reasons. Alopecia totalis/universalis scalp especially showed more expanded CD8+ clones than normal scalp.

Sequences were derived from CD4+ T cells sorted from blood, sampled at week 24, from a patient treated with tofacitinib. This clonotype originated in a human donor with alopecia areata.

The CDR3 DNA is TGTGCCAGCATGTCCGGTAGCCGGAGGGAAAAACTGTTTTTT. Translating it yields CASMSGSRREKLFF. This chain uses TRBV28 with TRBJ1-4; the D is unclear. The CDR3 runs to 14 residues. Trimming took off 7 bases at V and 8 bases at J, with 17 bases between the two ends. Germline V gene sequence: CDR1 MDHEN, CDR2 SYDVKM.